This TCR beta chain came from a study of T cell repertoires in cytomegalovirus infection. The CDR3 covers 14 residues. V was pared by 6 bases and J by 4 bases, with 10 bases between. TCRdb itself ran the reads through MiXCR, one entry per CDR3 protein. Of about 830,000 distinct CDR3 sequences in the sample, approximately 29% were seen once. Study-level results: HLA-C-restricted TCR beta clonotypes specific for CMV led the ex vivo response.

Points on this clonotype: No antigen is known for it.

The sequencing here drew on cultured CD8+ T cells from PBMCs, taken from culture after CMV antigen stimulation. The chain employs TRBV12-3 or TRBV12-4 and TRBJ1-6; D is possibly TRBD1 (6 bases). This TCR was sampled from a human donor in good health (CMV status not recorded). Some clones in this sample may be carry-over from other donors' samples. In DNA form, the CDR3 reads TGTGCCAGCAGCCACAGGGCATATAATTCACCCCTCCACTTT. Its protein is CASSHRAYNSPLHF.